This T cell receptor (beta chain) was documented in a study of CD8 T cells in Susac syndrome. General study points: TCR sequencing and HLA analysis covered a relatively small number of individuals.

Note on this clonotype: Its cognate antigen is unknown.

Germline trimming cut 0 bases from V and 2 bases from J; bases unmatched to any gene: 6. Germline-derived CDR1 and CDR2 are LGHNA and YSLEER. The CDR3 length is 18 residues. From blood CD8+ and CD4+ T cells, TCR beta sequences were generated. Random-hexamer reverse transcription was applied to roughly 0.5 to 1 ug RNA. TCRdb itself ran the immunoSEQ multiplex PCR reads through MiXCR, one entry per CDR3 protein. The sample shows a few hundred thousand distinct CDR3 sequences, approximately 85% of them seen only once. The source is a human donor with multiple sclerosis. This rearrangement joins TRBV4-3 to TRBJ1-4; 10 bases agree with TRBD1. Sequencing input: CD8+ T cells from PBMCs. CDR3 sequence: CASSQDLRTGGTNEKLFF. The CDR3 nucleotides read TGCGCCAGCAGCCAAGATCTCAGGACAGGGGGGACTAATGAAAAACTGTTTTTT.